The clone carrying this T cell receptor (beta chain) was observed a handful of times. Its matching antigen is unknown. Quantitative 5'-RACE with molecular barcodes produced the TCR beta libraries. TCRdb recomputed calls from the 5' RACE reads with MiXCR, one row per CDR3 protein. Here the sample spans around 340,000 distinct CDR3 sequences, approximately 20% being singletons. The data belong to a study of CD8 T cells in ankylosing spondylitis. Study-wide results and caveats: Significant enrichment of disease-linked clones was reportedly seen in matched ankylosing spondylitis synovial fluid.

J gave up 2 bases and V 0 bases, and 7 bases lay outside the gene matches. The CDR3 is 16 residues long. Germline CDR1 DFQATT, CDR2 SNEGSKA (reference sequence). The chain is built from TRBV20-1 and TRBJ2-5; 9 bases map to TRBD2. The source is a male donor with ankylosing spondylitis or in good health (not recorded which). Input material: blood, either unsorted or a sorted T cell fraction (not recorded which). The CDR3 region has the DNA TGCAGTGCTAGAGATTGGCCGCGGGGGGGTCAAGAGACCCAGTACTTC. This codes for CSARDWPRGGQETQYF.